This entry lists 31 T cell receptor beta chains sequenced from one sample in a study of CD8+ T cells in alopecia areata. Isolated RNA was reverse transcribed into cDNA used as the sequencing template. TCRdb's table, derived via immunoSEQ multiplex PCR, lists solely in-frame clones and lacks some. The repertoire consists of about 110,000 clones, none detected only once. Specimen: lesional skin. The receptors were gathered from a C3H/HeJ mouse with alopecia areata. MHC haplotype of the strain: H2-k.

Concerning this clone itself: Genes here carry mouse names. The read stops 4 residues short of the end of the CDR3; the missing end is completed from the germline J gene. The V and J genes are TRBV19 and TRBJ1-2; D may be TRBD1 (6 bases). Germline V gene lookup returns CDR1 FNHDT and CDR2 SITEND (reference sequence). This CDR3 spans 15 amino acids. Trimming shortened V by 5 bases and J by 0 bases, and 14 bases separated the two germline ends. The CDR3 loop reads CASSPGQIANSDYTF. CDR3 DNA, as far as it was read: TGTGCCAGCAGCCCCGGACAGATTGCAAACTCC.

On this clone itself: Each gene name is a mouse one. With the read ending 4 residues before the CDR3 end, the germline J gene is used to fill in that end. This sequence joins TRBV13-3 and TRBJ2-7; TRBD2 matches at 9 bases. This CDR3 comprises 12 residues. The germline V gene encodes CDR1 NNHDY and CDR2 SYVADS. Trimming at V came to 8 bases and at J to 1 base, leaving 1 base not matched to a gene. CDR3 in amino acids: CARLGGSYEQYF. The CDR3 DNA, read in part, is TGTGCCAGACTGGGGGGTTCCTAT.

On this clone: Gene names refer to mouse genes. The read stops 4 residues short of the end of the CDR3; the missing end is completed from the germline J gene. The chain couples TRBV1 to TRBJ2-5; D is perhaps TRBD1 (6 bases). The germline CDR1 and CDR2 sequences are NSQYPW and LRSPGD (reference sequence). The CDR3 has 15 amino acids. Between the trimmed V and J ends, which lost 0 bases and 3 bases, there was a span of 10 bases. The CDR3 spells CTCSADLTGQDTQYF. CDR3 DNA (partial): TGCACCTGCAGTGCAGATCTAACAGGGCAAGAC.

This clone appeared a few times. Germline and genes here are mouse. The CDR3 end is not reached by the read, which stops 4 residues before it; the germline J gene fills it in. J is TRBJ1-1 and V is TRBV13-3; 11 nucleotides match TRBD1. Germline assignment: CDR1 NNHDY and CDR2 SYVADS. CDR3 length equals 15 residues. CDR3 bases read: TGTGCCAGCAGTGAGGGGACAGGGGGGCCGAGA. It yields the protein CASSEGTGGPR. The entire CDR3 sequence reads CASSEGTGGPREVFF.

This clone was observed a few times. Genes and germline are mouse. The CDR3 extends 4 residues past the end of the read, so its final part is completed from the germline J gene. The chain has TRBV13-2 and TRBJ2-3, with TRBD2 matching over 12 bases. Germline-derived CDR1 and CDR2 are NNHNN and SYGAGS (reference sequence). This CDR3 has 15 residues. V dropped 5 bases and J dropped 3; count of bases not matched to a gene: 4. CDR3 loop: CASGKDWGGAETLYF. CDR3 DNA (partial): TGTGCCAGCGGGAAGGACTGGGGGGGAGCAGAA.

Ten or more counts support this clone. Each gene name is a mouse one. The DNA ends 4 residues before the CDR3 does, and the rest of the CDR3 is filled in from the germline J gene. The chain combines TRBV13-3 with TRBJ2-1; 7 bases match TRBD1. The germline CDR1 and CDR2 sequences are NNHDY and SYVADS. There are 16 residues in the CDR3. V was clipped by 2 bases and J by 3 bases; unmatched bases: 8. CDR3 bases read: TGTGCCAGCAGTGAAAACAGGGGATCCCTCTATGCT. Its protein product is CASSENRGSLYA. The full CDR3 protein reads CASSENRGSLYAEQFF.

Comments on this clone: Gene names are mouse gene names. From the germline J gene comes the end of the CDR3, since the read stops 4 residues before it. This chain links TRBV13-1 with TRBJ2-2; TRBD2 aligns across 10 bases. Germline CDR1 is NSHNY and CDR2 is SYGAGN. The trim removed 3 bases at V and 4 bases at J, leaving 3 bases unmatched. The CDR3 is made up of 15 amino acids. CDR3 bases read: TGTGCCAGCAGTGCTGGGGGGGCGCCCACCGGG. Protein sequence: CASSAGGAPTG. The CDR3, in full, reads CASSAGGAPTGQLYF.

This clone was seen repeatedly, ten times or more. The database protein in TCRdb disagrees with the DNA translation at residue 13; the sequence shown here was translated from the DNA. Gene and germline names: mouse. The read comes to an end 3 residues before the CDR3 does, leaving the germline J gene to fill in the end. The rearrangement links TRBV13-3 to TRBJ1-6, with TRBD1 as a possible D gene (5 bases). TRBJ1-6 is reported as an ORF; its role is uncertain. This CDR3 is 16 amino acids long. The V end lost 4 bases, the J end lost 0 bases, and 11 bases lay between the germline ends. In germline, CDR1 is NNHDY, CDR2 SYVADS. Partial CDR3 DNA: TGTGCCAGCAGTCCCCGGACATTTTCCTATAATTCGCCC. This codes for CASSPRTFSYNSP. The CDR3, in full, reads CASSPRTFSYNSPLYF.

This clone has a handful of counts. These gene names are mouse names. The CDR3 extends 4 residues past the end of the read, so its final part is completed from the germline J gene. The chain joins TRBV13-3 to TRBJ2-7; the D gene is possibly TRBD2 (6 bases). CDR3 length equals 14 residues. Germline V CDR1 and CDR2: NNHDY, SYVADS. The CDR3 sequence is CASSDRPGVYEQYF. The CDR3 DNA, read in part, is TGTGCCAGCAGTGATCGTCCTGGGGTGTAT.

A few counts support this clone. The gene names here belong to mouse. The CDR3 is cut off 4 residues early in the read; its end comes from the germline J gene. The rearrangement joins TRBV1 to TRBJ2-4; D perhaps matches TRBD2 (6 bases). V was trimmed by 1 base and J by 0 bases, leaving 11 bases between them. CDR3 length equals 16 residues. The germline gives CDR1 NSQYPW, CDR2 LRSPGD (reference sequence). The sequenced CDR3 bases are TGCACCTGCAGTGCAGTTAGACTGGATAGTCAAAAC. Amino acids: CTCSAVRLDSQN. The full CDR3 sequence reads CTCSAVRLDSQNTLYF.

This clone has at least ten counts. Gene names refer to mouse genes. Read data end 4 residues before the CDR3 end; the end is taken from the germline J gene. V usage is TRBV13-3 and J usage is TRBJ2-1; tentatively, D is TRBD2 (5 bases). From germline, CDR1 is NNHDY and CDR2 SYVADS. Between the trimmed V and J ends, which lost 6 bases and 4 bases, there was a span of 8 bases. The CDR3 covers 12 residues. The sequenced part of the CDR3 DNA is TGTGCCAGCACGCTGGGATATGCT. As protein: CASTLGYA. The CDR3, in full, reads CASTLGYAEQFF.

This clone was counted a few times. The gene names given are mouse names. The CDR3 end lies 4 residues beyond the end of the read and is filled in from the germline J gene. The J gene is TRBJ2-4, the V gene TRBV19; maybe TRBD1 (6 bases). The CDR3 is made up of 15 amino acids. Looked up from germline, CDR1 is FNHDT and CDR2 is SITEND (reference sequence). The CDR3 region is CASSIPGERKNTLYF. The CDR3 DNA, read in part, is TGTGCCAGCAGTATTCCAGGGGAGAGGAAAAAC.

On this clone: Gene and germline names: mouse. Coverage ceases 4 residues before the CDR3 finishes, and the germline J gene fills in the end. The chain combines TRBV13-3 with TRBJ2-1; 11 nucleotides line up with TRBD2. Germline values: CDR1 NNHDY, CDR2 SYVADS. The V gene end was trimmed by 4 bases and the J gene end by 1 base; junction bases not matched to a gene: 4. CDR3 size: 16 residues. The part of the CDR3 DNA that was read is TGTGCCAGCAGTCTGACTGGGGGGGAGAACTATGCT. This gives the protein CASSLTGGENYA. The whole CDR3 is CASSLTGGENYAEQFF.

Ten or more counts support this clone. Gene labels here are mouse ones. The read ends 4 residues shy of where the CDR3 ends; the end is completed using the germline J gene. The V gene is TRBV13-1, the J gene TRBJ2-1, with D perhaps TRBD2 (7 bases). The CDR3 sequence is 15 residues long. CDR1 is NSHNY, CDR2 SYGAGN, per germline. Trimming cost V 4 bases and J 3 bases, with 14 bases left between them. The CDR3 loop reads CASSKRGARYAEQFF. The covered CDR3 bases are TGTGCCAGCAGTAAAAGGGGGGCGCGCTATGCT.

This clone appeared a few times. The gene names here belong to mouse. From the germline J gene comes the end of the CDR3, since the read stops 4 residues before it. The chain is built from TRBV14 and TRBJ2-2; the match to TRBD1 covers 7 bases. This CDR3 has 15 amino acids. V was pared by 2 bases and J by 1 base, with 2 bases of the junction left unmatched. Germline-derived CDR1 and CDR2 are SGHDT and FRDEAV. The CDR3 reads CASSFGDRNTGQLYF. The sequenced part of the CDR3 DNA is TGTGCCAGCAGTTTTGGGGACAGAAACACCGGG.

This clone was detected only a few times. Any gene name here is a mouse gene name. The read ends 4 residues before the CDR3 terminus; that terminus is restored from the germline J gene. The V gene is TRBV13-3, the J gene TRBJ2-3, with 7 bases that match TRBD2. Unmatched junction bases numbered 7, after V lost 0 bases and J lost 0 bases. CDR1 NNHDY and CDR2 SYVADS come from the germline V gene. The CDR3 covers 17 residues. The covered CDR3 bases are TGTGCCAGCAGTGATGCTGGCTGGGGGTCTAGTGCAGAA. Its protein product is CASSDAGWGSSAE. The complete CDR3 sequence is CASSDAGWGSSAETLYF.

This clone was found a few times. The germline and genes are mouse ones. The sequenced fragment ends 4 residues before the CDR3 boundary, so the rest is inferred from the germline J gene. The chain is built from TRBV1 and TRBJ1-1, with TRBD1 identical over 8 bases. CDR3 length: 16 amino acids. V gave up 1 base and J gave up 0 bases; unmatched junction bases: 4. Germline lookup yields CDR1 NSQYPW and CDR2 LRSPGD (reference sequence). The CDR3 is CTCSAGDRGANTEVFF. CDR3 bases read: TGCACCTGCAGTGCAGGTGACAGGGGTGCAAACACA.

This clone was detected only a few times. All gene names here are mouse names. With the read ending 4 residues before the CDR3 end, the germline J gene is used to fill in that end. This rearrangement joins TRBV13-3 to TRBJ1-2, with D perhaps matching TRBD1 (6 bases). The CDR3 contains 12 residues. The germline gives CDR1 NNHDY, CDR2 SYVADS. The V gene lost 7 bases and the J gene lost 2 bases, with 9 bases spanning the gap. CDR3 DNA (partial): TGTGCCAGCCTTACAGGGAACTCC. Translating gives CASLTGNS. In full, the CDR3 is CASLTGNSDYTF.

This clone was recorded at least ten times. There is a difference at residue 12 between the TCRdb protein and the DNA translation, so the protein given here was translated from the DNA. Gene and germline names: mouse. With the read ending 3 residues before the CDR3 end, the germline J gene is used to fill in that end. The rearrangement joins TRBV13-3 to TRBJ1-3; TRBD1 matches at 7 bases. The germline V gene has CDR1 NNHDY and CDR2 SYVADS. The CDR3 covers 15 residues. V was pared by 5 bases and J by 0 bases, with 5 bases of the junction left unmatched. The CDR3 bases that were read are TGTGCCAGCAGCGTCGGGACAGCTTCTGGAAATACG. Translating gives CASSVGTASGNT. The whole CDR3 sequence reads CASSVGTASGNTLYF.

This clone was recorded a few times. Genes and germline come from the mouse. The read finishes 4 residues shy of the CDR3 end, and the germline J gene is used to complete it. The J gene is TRBJ2-4, the V gene TRBV13-1, with 11 bases fitting TRBD2. CDR1 and CDR2 (germline): NSHNY, SYGAGN. V lost 3 bases to trimming and J lost 0 bases; unmatched junction nucleotides: 0. The CDR3 covers 15 residues. Partial CDR3 DNA: TGTGCCAGCAGTGGACTGGGGGGGAGTCAAAAC. It yields the protein CASSGLGGSQN. The whole CDR3 is CASSGLGGSQNTLYF.

Details on this clone: The genes and germline here are from mouse. The read gets to within 4 residues of the CDR3 end, and the germline J gene fills in the rest. The chain combines TRBV13-1 with TRBJ2-3; 9 bases align to TRBD2. This CDR3 has 15 amino acids. Germline V gene sequence: CDR1 NSHNY, CDR2 SYGAGN. V was clipped by 1 base and J by 2 bases; unmatched bases: 2. Incomplete CDR3 DNA: TGTGCCAGCAGTGATCTGGGGGGGTTTGCAGAA. Protein: CASSDLGGFAE. The CDR3 in full is CASSDLGGFAETLYF.

In this sample, this clone turned up a few times. Gene names denote mouse genes. The read stops 4 residues short of the end of the CDR3; the missing end is completed from the germline J gene. This sequence joins TRBV13-1 and TRBJ2-1; 11 bases agree with TRBD2. The CDR3 extends over 15 amino acids. Trimming cost V 2 bases and J 5 bases; bases outside gene matches: 3. Germline V gives CDR1 NSHNY, CDR2 SYGAGN. The sequenced part of the CDR3 DNA is TGTGCCAGCAGTGAGAAGGGACTGGGGGATGCT. Its protein product is CASSEKGLGDA. From start to end, the CDR3 is CASSEKGLGDAEQFF.

This clone was detected a few times. Gene names refer to mouse genes. The read terminates 4 residues before the CDR3 end, so the remaining end is supplied by the germline J gene. The chain carries TRBV12-2 and TRBJ2-1; TRBD2 matches 8 bases. The germline V gene has CDR1 SGHLS and CDR2 HYDKME. The CDR3 contains 14 residues. V dropped 6 bases and J dropped 3; count of bases not matched to a gene: 6. This CDR3 is CASQTGVFYAEQFF. CDR3 bases read: TGTGCCAGCCAGACTGGGGTATTCTATGCT.

Concerning this clone itself: The genes and germline here are from mouse. The DNA read from the CDR3 is TGTGCCAGCAGTATCAGGACAGGGGGCGGCGGTCAAAAC. Encoded protein: CASSIRTGGGGQN. The CDR3 as a whole reads CASSIRTGGGGQNTLYF. V usage is TRBV19 and J usage is TRBJ2-4, with 11 bases that match TRBD1. The read gets to within 4 residues of the CDR3 end, and the germline J gene fills in the rest. Per germline, CDR1 FNHDT and CDR2 SITEND (reference sequence). This CDR3 is built from 17 residues. The junction had 6 bases not matched to a gene; V was cut back by 2 bases and J by 1 base.

To note about this clone: One end of the junction fails to match germline, which may point to a read error. Germline and genes here are mouse. The read halts 4 residues ahead of the CDR3 end, with the missing end drawn from the germline J gene. The chain has TRBV1 and TRBJ2-5; 10 nucleotides align to TRBD2. This CDR3 has 16 residues. Per the germline V gene, CDR1 is NSQYPW and CDR2 is LRSPGD (reference sequence). Incomplete CDR3 DNA: TGCCCCTGCAGTGCAGATGGGGGACTGGGGAAAGAC. As protein: CPCSADGGLGKD. The complete CDR3 protein is CPCSADGGLGKDTQYF.

This clone was seen a few times. Germline and genes: mouse. The read finishes 4 residues shy of the CDR3 end, and the germline J gene is used to complete it. The V and J genes are TRBV13-3 and TRBJ2-7; 9 bases line up with TRBD1. CDR3 length: 13 residues. Germline values: CDR1 NNHDY, CDR2 SYVADS. The sequenced part of the CDR3 DNA is TGTGCCAGCTCCCGGGACAGGGCTTAT. It yields the protein CASSRDRAY. The full CDR3 protein is CASSRDRAYEQYF.

Points on this clone: Mouse names are used for the genes. The read stops 4 residues short of the end of the CDR3; the missing end is completed from the germline J gene. This chain links TRBV13-3 with TRBJ1-4, with unresolved D. CDR3 length: 15 amino acids. Germline CDR1 is NNHDY and CDR2 is SYVADS. The V gene lost 0 bases and the J gene lost 0 bases, with 6 bases spanning the gap. CDR3 DNA, as far as it was read: TGTGCCAGCAGTGATGCAAGTCTTTCCAACGAA. Amino acids: CASSDASLSNE. The entire CDR3 is CASSDASLSNERLFF. Drawing the rest from reference TRBV13-3 and TRBJ1-4, the complete variable domain is EAAVTQSPRSKVAVTGGKVTLSCHQTNNHDYMYWYRQDTGHGLRLIHYSYVADSTEKGDIPDGYKASRPSQENFSLILELASLSQTAVYFCASSDASLSNERLFFGHGTKLSVL.

This clone has a count of ten or more. Gene names refer to mouse genes. The observed sequence ends 4 residues before the CDR3 terminus, with the missing tail filled in from the germline J gene. This chain connects TRBV13-3 to TRBJ2-7; 12 positions match TRBD1. This CDR3 is 14 amino acids long. Germline V CDR1 and CDR2: NNHDY, SYVADS. Incomplete CDR3 DNA: TGTGCCAGCAGAGCTGGGACAGGGGGCCAT. It encodes CASRAGTGGH. The CDR3 in its entirety is CASRAGTGGHEQYF.

This clone showed up just a few times. The gene names given are mouse names. The CDR3 is cut off 4 residues early in the read; its end comes from the germline J gene. J is TRBJ2-3 and V is TRBV19; 9 bases fit TRBD2. Germline values: CDR1 FNHDT, CDR2 SITEND (reference sequence). The CDR3 has 14 amino acids. Trimming at V came to 6 bases and at J to 0 bases, leaving 2 bases not matched to a gene. The sequenced CDR3 bases are TGTGCCAGCACCGGGACTGGGAGTGCAGAA. Residues: CASTGTGSAE. The entire CDR3 protein is CASTGTGSAETLYF.

Notes on this clone: Genes here carry mouse names. The DNA ends 4 residues before the CDR3 does, and the rest of the CDR3 is filled in from the germline J gene. The chain combines TRBV17 with TRBJ2-1, with TRBD2 identical over 12 bases. Germline CDR1 is MNHDT and CDR2 is YYDKIL. V lost 5 bases, J lost 3 bases, and 5 bases stayed unmatched. This CDR3 is built from 16 residues. CDR3 DNA (partial): TGTGCTAGCAGTGAGACTGGGGGGGCTACCTATGCT. This translates into CASSETGGATYA. The full CDR3 protein reads CASSETGGATYAEQFF. The full variable domain, rest sourced from reference TRBV17 and TRBJ2-1, is DTTVKQNPRYKLARVGKPVNLICSQTMNHDTMYWYQKKPNQAPKLLLFYYDKILNREADTFEKFQSSRPNNSFCSLYIGSAGLEYSAMYLCASSETGGATYAEQFFGPGTRLTVL.

The sample holds many counts of this clone. The listed genes are named as in mouse. The missing CDR3 end, 4 residues past where the read stops, is filled in from the germline J gene. This rearrangement joins TRBV1 to TRBJ1-4, with 9 bases that match TRBD1. This CDR3 spans 16 amino acids. Trimming at V came to 1 base and at J to 5 bases, leaving 5 bases not matched to a gene. From germline, CDR1 is NSQYPW and CDR2 LRSPGD (reference sequence). The DNA read from the CDR3 is TGCACCTGCAGTGCAGTAAAGGGACAGGGAAACGAA. This gives the protein CTCSAVKGQGNE. The CDR3, in full, reads CTCSAVKGQGNERLFF. Together with reference TRBV1 and TRBJ1-4, the CDR3 gives the full variable domain: VTLLEQNPRWRLVPRGQAVNLRCILKNSQYPWMSWYQQDLQKQLQWLFTLRSPGDKEVKSLPGADYLATRVTDTELRLQVANMSQGRTLYCTCSAVKGQGNERLFFGHGTKLSVL.